The 30 T cell receptor delta chains given below trace back to one sample, sequenced in a study of delta chains in infants with herpesvirus infections. TCR cDNA was made from PBMC RNA with gamma- and delta-chain-specific primers. TCRdb reanalyzed the RT-PCR reads using CATT. The sample lists approximately 1,500 delta-chain clones, roughly 34% seen once, with less than 25% in the top ten. Specimen: peripheral blood, collected at time point 1 of longitudinal follow-up. The receptor source for this set is a human donor who was a Ugandan infant, either HIV-exposed or HIV-unexposed (not recorded which).

As for this clone: The TCRdb protein comes from a much larger clone and disagrees with this DNA's translation at residue 9, likely due to a read error; the protein given here is derived from the DNA. CDR3 DNA: TGTGCAGCAAGCGCGGAGCCCCTACACCTACTGGGGGATACCGATAAACTCATCTTT. Translation: CAASAEPLHLLGDTDKLIF. The rearrangement links TRAV29/DV5 to TRDJ1; 10 bases are shared with TRDD3. The V gene end was trimmed by 0 bases and the J gene end by 2 bases; junction bases not matched to a gene: 16. The CDR3 loop spans 19 amino acids. The germline gives CDR1 NSMFDY, CDR2 ISSIKDK.

About this clone itself: Given a far larger clone just one base away, this is likely a sequencing read error. Other DNA sequences in the same sample also yield this CDR3. The V and J genes are TRDV3 and TRDJ2, with D perhaps being TRDD2 or TRDD3 (6 bases each). This CDR3 is built from 15 residues. CDR1 TVYSNPD and CDR2 GDNSRS come from the germline V gene (reference sequence). The V end was cut by 2 bases, the J end by 2 bases, with 15 bases between. The chain's CDR3 is CAFSYGGYLTAQLFF. CDR3 bases: TGTGCCTTTTCCTACGGTGGATACTTGACAGCACAACTCTTCTTT.

By sample fraction, this clone is medium-sized. V gene TRDV2 combines with J gene TRDJ3, with 10 positions matching TRDD3. The ends lost 0 bases at V and 0 bases at J; junction bases unmatched: 13. Germline-derived CDR1 and CDR2 are GEAIGNYY and EKD. The CDR3 spans 22 residues. The CDR3 loop is CACDTEGGSTGGFSWDTRQMFF. Here the CDR3 DNA reads TGTGCCTGTGACACCGAGGGGGGAAGTACTGGGGGATTCTCCTGGGACACCCGACAGATGTTTTTC.

This clone counts as medium-sized. V gene TRDV1 combines with J gene TRDJ1, with 9 bases fitting TRDD3. Trimming cost V 2 bases and J 2 bases; bases outside gene matches: 21. The germline CDR1 and CDR2 sequences are TSWWSYY and QGS. The CDR3 contains 21 residues. The CDR3: CALGEGKLSGLYLGDTDKLIF. DNA of the CDR3: TGTGCTCTTGGGGAAGGCAAGTTGTCTGGGCTTTATCTGGGGGATACCGATAAACTCATCTTT.

This clone rates as large. V and J are TRAV29/DV5 and TRDJ2; 7 bases match TRDD2. The germline V gene encodes CDR1 NSMFDY and CDR2 ISSIKDK. The CDR3 loop spans 22 amino acids. The V gene end was trimmed by 5 bases and the J gene end by 1 base; junction bases not matched to a gene: 29. The CDR3 DNA follows: TGTGCAGCTCGTCTCCCCCCACCGGCCTTCCTTCGCCGGGGGTATTTGACAGCACAACTCTTCTTT. Its protein product is CAARLPPPAFLRRGYLTAQLFF.

For this clone: Since a much larger clone is just one base distant, this may be a read error. Within the sample, other DNA sequences also encode this same CDR3. The chain has TRDV2 and TRDJ1; 8 positions match TRDD3. Per germline, CDR1 GEAIGNYY and CDR2 EKD. The CDR3 runs 15 residues. The CDR3 nucleotides are TGTGCATGTGACCCGGGACTGGGGGACACCGATAAACTCATCTTT. Amino acid sequence: CACDPGLGDTDKLIF.

This clone is labeled as large. The same CDR3 is also encoded by other DNA sequences in this sample. This CDR3 is CASLILRATGTVTAQLFF. In DNA, the CDR3 is TGTGCCTCCCTAATCCTCAGAGCTACTGGAACTGTGACAGCACAACTCTTCTTT. This chain links TRDV3 with TRDJ2; D possibly corresponds to TRDD3 (5 bases). The CDR3 runs 18 residues. The germline V gene encodes CDR1 TVYSNPD and CDR2 GDNSRS (reference sequence). Trimming took 4 bases from V and 3 from J, leaving 27 bases between them.

This clone ranks as large. This chain connects TRDV2 to TRDJ3, with 9 bases lining up with TRDD3. This CDR3 is built from 18 residues. The V and J ends lost 1 base and 9 bases, in that order; junction bases with no gene match: 12. CDR1 and CDR2 from the germline V gene are GEAIGNYY and EKD. CDR3 in amino acids: CACDTIVLGDVITRQMFF. DNA of the CDR3: TGTGCCTGTGACACGATTGTACTGGGGGACGTCATCACCCGACAGATGTTTTTC.

Concerning this clone itself: A much larger clone differs by one base, so this may be a read error. The identical CDR3 is also encoded by other nucleotide sequences in the sample. The rearrangement links TRAV38-2/DV8 to TRDJ1, with 7 bases matching TRDD3. This CDR3 is built from 19 residues. Per germline, CDR1 TSESDYY and CDR2 QEAYKQQN. This CDR3 is CAYSFSLFSSTGDTDKLIF. The CDR3, as DNA: TGTGCCTATTCCTTTTCCCTCTTCTCCAGTACTGGGGACACCGATAAACTCATCTTT.

A few counts support this clone. The gene calls are TRDV1 and TRDJ1, with 8 bases fitting TRDD3. Germline CDR1 and CDR2: TSWWSYY and QGS. This CDR3 has 20 amino acids. Trimming at V came to 2 bases and at J to 0 bases, leaving 17 bases not matched to a gene. CDR3 sequence reads: CALGEVTPGLGDPHTDKLIF. CDR3 coding DNA: TGTGCTCTTGGGGAAGTTACCCCGGGCCTGGGGGACCCTCACACCGATAAACTCATCTTT.

A remark on this clone: A much larger clone lies a single base off, so this may be a read error. J is TRDJ1 and V is TRDV2; 8 bases align to TRDD3. Germline V CDR1 and CDR2: GEAIGNYY, EKD. Germline trimming cut 3 bases from V and 0 bases from J; bases unmatched to any gene: 8. CDR3 length: 16 amino acids. The CDR3 protein is CACDLVGDGYTDKLIF. The CDR3 DNA is TGTGCCTGTGACCTGGTGGGGGATGGGTACACCGATAAACTCATCTTT.

In its sample, this clone ranks as medium-sized (0.01 to 0.1%). The chain links TRDV1 to TRDJ2, with TRDD3 identical over 7 bases. CDR3 length: 16 residues. Germline CDR1 is TSWWSYY and CDR2 is QGS. Unmatched junction bases numbered 7, after V lost 6 bases and J lost 0 bases. CDR3 sequence: CALGRWGTSLTAQLFF. The CDR3 region has the DNA TGTGCTCTTGGACGGTGGGGGACCTCTTTGACAGCACAACTCTTCTTT.

V usage is TRDV2 and J usage is TRDJ2; 10 bases are a match to TRDD3. The CDR3 has 15 residues. The J segment lost 4 bases and the V segment lost 0 bases, leaving 1 base of the junction unmatched. The germline gives CDR1 GEAIGNYY, CDR2 EKD. The CDR3 DNA follows: TGTGCCTGTGACACCTTGGGGGATACGACAGCACAACTCTTCTTT. Protein product: CACDTLGDTTAQLFF.

This clone is labeled as medium-sized. The V and J genes are TRDV2 and TRDJ1; 8 bases line up with TRDD3. This CDR3 is built from 16 residues. The germline V gene has CDR1 GEAIGNYY and CDR2 EKD. V was clipped by 3 bases and J by 0 bases; unmatched bases: 8. The CDR3 loop reads CACDPVGDGYTDKLIF. DNA of the CDR3: TGTGCCTGTGACCCGGTGGGGGATGGGTACACCGATAAACTCATCTTT.

By sample fraction, this clone is medium-sized. The chain employs TRDV1 and TRDJ1; 10 bases match TRDD3. The CDR3 spans 19 residues. Germline V gives CDR1 TSWWSYY, CDR2 QGS. V shed 5 bases, J shed 1 base, and the junction held 16 bases outside the gene matches. CDR3 DNA sequence: TGTGCTCTTGGGAAAGGGTATCGGACTGGGGGATCCTCCACCGATAAACTCATCTTT. Protein sequence: CALGKGYRTGGSSTDKLIF.

Details on this clone: It may be a read error: a sequence one base away is much more abundant. Distinct nucleotide sequences in the sample also encode this CDR3. The chain has TRDV1 and TRDJ1, with D maybe TRDD2 (5 bases). The CDR3 has 18 amino acids. The V gene's germline CDR1 is TSWWSYY and CDR2 QGS. V was clipped by 5 bases and J by 4 bases, with 26 bases between them. The CDR3, as DNA: TGTGCTCTTGGGACTCGCCACGGCCTACGTGGTGGTCTCGATAAACTCATCTTT. Amino acid sequence: CALGTRHGLRGGLDKLIF.

Turning to this clone: A far larger clone is only one base removed, so a read error is likely. The rearrangement links TRDV2 to TRDJ1; no reliable D call. Germline-derived CDR1 and CDR2 are GEAIGNYY and EKD. The CDR3 covers 14 residues. The V end lost 1 base, the J end lost 4 bases, and 12 bases lay between the germline ends. The CDR3 nucleotides read TGTGCCTGTGACACGAACGAGGACGTCGATAAACTCATCTTT. Translation gives CACDTNEDVDKLIF.

The V and J genes are TRDV1 and TRDJ1; 12 bases are a match to TRDD3. After removal of 0 bases from V and 7 bases from J, the junction contained 15 bases not matched to a gene. Germline loops: CDR1 TSWWSYY, CDR2 QGS. CDR3 length: 19 residues. The CDR3 is CALGELWPTVLGDTGKLIF. CDR3 coding DNA: TGTGCTCTTGGGGAACTATGGCCTACGGTACTGGGGGATACTGGTAAACTCATCTTT.

This clone came up a few times. The chain recombines TRDV1 with TRDJ1, with TRDD3 matching over 8 bases. Germline V gene sequence: CDR1 TSWWSYY, CDR2 QGS. Trimming cost V 1 base and J 0 bases; bases outside gene matches: 16. The CDR3 totals 20 residues. CDR3 residues: CALGEPIGILGALYTDKLIF. In nucleotides, the CDR3 is TGTGCTCTTGGGGAACCTATCGGGATACTGGGGGCTTTGTACACCGATAAACTCATCTTT.

A remark on this clone: This DNA's translation and the protein TCRdb lists, from a much larger clone, do not match at residue 14, likely due to a read error; the protein shown is translated from the DNA. This chain joins TRDV1 and TRDJ1, with 7 bases fitting TRDD3. The junction had 17 bases not matched to a gene; V was cut back by 1 base and J by 6 bases. The germline V gene encodes CDR1 TSWWSYY and CDR2 QGS. The CDR3 totals 18 residues. As DNA, the CDR3 is TGTGCTCTTGGGGAACCTCTTTCGAGGGGGGATGGATCCAATAAACTCATCTTT. It codes for CALGEPLSRGDGSNKLIF.

This clone came up once. TCRdb's protein, taken from a much larger clone, differs from this DNA's translation at residue 15, likely owing to a read error; the protein displayed comes from the DNA. The chain combines TRDV2 with TRDJ2; TRDD3 aligns across 11 bases. CDR1 is GEAIGNYY, CDR2 EKD, per germline. The CDR3 runs 19 residues. The CDR3 nucleotides read TGTGCCTGTGACTTCCTCGAGGTGGGGGATACGCGGGGGACAGAACAACTCTTCTTT. Translated: CACDFLEVGDTRGTEQLFF.

Comments on this clone: This may come from a read error, since a much larger clone is one base off. The chain uses TRDV1 and TRDJ1; 10 bases map to TRDD3. CDR3 size: 22 residues. Germline trimming cut 0 bases from V and 2 bases from J; bases unmatched to any gene: 21. Germline assignment: CDR1 TSWWSYY and CDR2 QGS. As DNA, the CDR3 is TGTGCTCTTGGGGAACTGGGAGTTACTGGGGGATCCACTAAGTTAGATACCGATAAACTCATCTTT. This translates into CALGELGVTGGSTKLDTDKLIF.

Notes on this clone: A read error is likely here: a far larger clone is one base away. Other DNA sequences within the sample encode an identical CDR3. The gene calls are TRDV1 and TRDJ1; a possible D gene is TRDD3 (6 bases). The CDR3 has 19 residues. V lost 1 base, J lost 0 bases, and 21 bases lay in between. Germline assignment: CDR1 TSWWSYY and CDR2 QGS. The CDR3 nucleotides read TGTGCTCTTGGGGAACCCACACCTCATCTTGGGGATTACACCGATAAACTCATCTTT. As protein: CALGEPTPHLGDYTDKLIF.

This clone is judged medium-sized. J is TRDJ1 and V is TRAV29/DV5; 13 nucleotides align to TRDD3. The CDR3 spans 17 residues. Per germline, CDR1 NSMFDY and CDR2 ISSIKDK. J was trimmed by 4 bases and V by 0 bases; bases with no gene match: 9. The CDR3 nucleotides read TGTGCAGCAAGCGCAACGGGACTGGGGGATACGTGCGATAAACTCATCTTT. This translates into CAASATGLGDTCDKLIF.

By sample fraction, this clone is large (0.1 to 1%). The chain combines TRDV3 with TRDJ1, with 13 positions matching TRDD3. This CDR3 is built from 17 residues. The germline gives CDR1 TVYSNPD, CDR2 GDNSRS (reference sequence). The J segment lost 2 bases and the V segment lost 4 bases, leaving 13 bases of the junction unmatched. The CDR3 DNA reads as TGTGCCTGTTCCTACCGTACTGGGGGATACGGGACCGATAAACTCATCTTT. Its protein is CACSYRTGGYGTDKLIF. The whole variable domain, remainder taken from reference TRDV3 and TRDJ1, is CDKVTQSSPDQTVASGSEVVLLCTYDTVYSNPDLFWYRIRPDYSFQFVFYGDNSRSEGADFTQGRFSVKHILTQKAFHLVISPVRTEDSATYYCACSYRTGGYGTDKLIFGKGTRVTVEP.

Regarding this clone: This may be a read error: a much more frequent sequence differs by one nucleotide. This CDR3 is also generated by other DNA sequences in the sample. This chain links TRAV29/DV5 with TRDJ1; D uncertain. Germline values: CDR1 NSMFDY, CDR2 ISSIKDK. This CDR3 region has 15 residues. The V end lost 0 bases, the J end lost 2 bases, and 14 bases lay between the germline ends. For the CDR3, the DNA is TGTGCAGCAAGCGGGGGTACTTGGGCAACCGATAAACTCATCTTT. Translating gives CAASGGTWATDKLIF.

This chain uses TRDV1 with TRDJ1; 13 nucleotides agree with TRDD3. This CDR3 comprises 24 residues. Germline CDR1 and CDR2: TSWWSYY and QGS. V was pared by 2 bases and J by 1 base, with 25 bases of the junction left unmatched. The CDR3 loop reads CALGEGSLLIRTGGYGAVTDKLIF. The CDR3 coding sequence is TGTGCTCTTGGGGAAGGTTCCCTACTGATACGTACTGGGGGATACGGGGCAGTCACCGATAAACTCATCTTT.

The V gene is TRDV1, the J gene TRDJ1, with 12 bases fitting TRDD3. V shed 5 bases, J shed 7 bases, and the junction held 32 bases outside the gene matches. CDR1 and CDR2 from the germline V gene are TSWWSYY and QGS. This CDR3 spans 23 amino acids. CDR3 in DNA: TGTGCTCTTGGGCAACCTAGCGTTACTGGGGGATACAGAAGGGCCCCAGAGATGGGTAAACTCATCTTT. It translates to CALGQPSVTGGYRRAPEMGKLIF.

About this clone: For this DNA, TCRdb reports the protein of a much larger clone, which diverges at residue 16, most likely from a read error; the protein presented here is translated directly from the DNA. This CDR3 is CALGESSNFKAFYTDILIF. The CDR3 nucleotides are TGTGCTCTTGGGGAAAGTTCTAACTTCAAAGCCTTTTACACCGATATACTCATCTTT. This rearrangement joins TRDV1 to TRDJ1, with D unresolved. CDR1 is TSWWSYY, CDR2 QGS, per germline. The CDR3 spans 19 residues.

Comments on this clone: The mismatch at residue 14 between this DNA's translation and the TCRdb protein of a much larger clone likely reflects a read error; the protein shown is translated from the DNA. J is TRDJ3 and V is TRDV2; TRDD3 matches at 8 bases. Germline V gene data show CDR1 as GEAIGNYY and CDR2 as EKD. This CDR3 is 18 amino acids long. The CDR3 is CAWTDWGFSSWDTLQMFF. The CDR3 DNA follows: TGTGCCTGGACTGACTGGGGGTTTTCCTCCTGGGACACCCTACAGATGTTTTTC.